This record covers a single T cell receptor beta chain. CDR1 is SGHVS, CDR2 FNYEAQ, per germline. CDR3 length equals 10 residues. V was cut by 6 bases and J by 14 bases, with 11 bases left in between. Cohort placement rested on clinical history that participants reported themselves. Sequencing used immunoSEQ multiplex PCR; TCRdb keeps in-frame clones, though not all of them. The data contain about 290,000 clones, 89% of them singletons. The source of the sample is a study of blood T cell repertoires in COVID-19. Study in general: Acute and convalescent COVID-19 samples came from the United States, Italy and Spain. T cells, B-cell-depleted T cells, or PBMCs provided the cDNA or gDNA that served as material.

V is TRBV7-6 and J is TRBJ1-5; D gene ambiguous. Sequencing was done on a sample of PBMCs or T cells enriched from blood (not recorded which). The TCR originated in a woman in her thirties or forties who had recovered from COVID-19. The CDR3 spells CASSPLTKHF. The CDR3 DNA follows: TGTGCCAGCAGTCCCCTGACAAAGCATTTT.